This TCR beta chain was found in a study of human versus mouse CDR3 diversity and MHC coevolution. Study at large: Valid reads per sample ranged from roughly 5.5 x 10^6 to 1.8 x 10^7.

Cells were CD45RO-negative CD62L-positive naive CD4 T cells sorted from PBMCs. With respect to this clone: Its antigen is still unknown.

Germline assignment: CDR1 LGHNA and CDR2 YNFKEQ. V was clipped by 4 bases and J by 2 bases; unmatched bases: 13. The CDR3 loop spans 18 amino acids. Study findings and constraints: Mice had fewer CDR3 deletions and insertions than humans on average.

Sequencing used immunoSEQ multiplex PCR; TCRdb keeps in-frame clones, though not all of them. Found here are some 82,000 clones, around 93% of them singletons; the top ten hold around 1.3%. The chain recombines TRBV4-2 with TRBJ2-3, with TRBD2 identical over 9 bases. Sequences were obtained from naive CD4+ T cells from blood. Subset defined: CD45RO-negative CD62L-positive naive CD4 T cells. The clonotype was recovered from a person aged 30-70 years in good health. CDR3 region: CASSPKRLADTSTDTQYF. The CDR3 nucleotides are TGTGCCAGCAGCCCGAAGCGACTAGCGGACACCTCCACAGATACGCAGTATTTT.